These 10 T cell receptor beta chains share one sample of origin, sequenced in a study of Ad26.COV2.S vaccination and SARS-CoV-2 variants. Documented treatment: around 19 received Ad26.COV2.S at low or high dose, single or two shots; roughly five received placebo; per-sample allocation not given. Samples analyzed were those drawn on day 63 after the first vaccine or placebo injection. Produced via immunoSEQ multiplex PCR; TCRdb's table is partial and in-frame only. In the table there are hundreds of thousands of clones, about 87% of which are singletons. Sequencing was performed on peripheral blood, taken in a trial of Ad26.COV2.S vaccine versus placebo. These receptors all come from a person between 18 and 60 years old who received the Ad26.COV2.S COVID-19 vaccine or a placebo.

This chain joins TRBV7-2 and TRBJ2-3; 10 bases match TRBD2. The trim removed 5 bases at V and 5 bases at J, leaving 10 bases unmatched. Germline V gene sequence: CDR1 SGHTA, CDR2 FQGNSA. The CDR3 runs to 16 residues. The CDR3 sequence: CASSESTLAGVDTQYF. In DNA, the CDR3 is TGTGCCAGCAGCGAAAGCACTCTAGCGGGAGTAGATACGCAGTATTTT.

J is TRBJ2-1 and V is TRBV4-1, with 7 bases that match TRBD2. J gave up 4 bases and V 1 base, and 4 bases lay outside the gene matches. This CDR3 has 15 amino acids. Germline V gene data show CDR1 as MGHRA and CDR2 as YSYEKL. CDR3 DNA sequence: TGCGCCAGCAGCCAAGGGGTTAGCGGGTACAATGAGCAGTTCTTC. Its protein is CASSQGVSGYNEQFF.

The chain links TRBV6-5 to TRBJ1-5; D is unclear. Per germline, CDR1 MNHEY and CDR2 SVGAGI. CDR3 length: 11 residues. The V end lost 2 bases, the J end lost 5 bases, and 1 base lay between the germline ends. CDR3 sequence reads: CASSYDQPQHF. In DNA form, the CDR3 reads TGTGCCAGCAGTTACGATCAGCCCCAGCATTTT.

This clone came up once. The CDR3 spells CASSLGLIKNTEAFF. Here the CDR3 DNA reads TGTGCCAGCAGCTTGGGTCTAATAAAGAACACTGAAGCTTTCTTT. The J gene is TRBJ1-1, the V gene TRBV5-5, with D unresolved. The CDR3 runs to 15 residues. V lost 0 bases and J 1 base, leaving 10 bases between the germline ends. Germline V CDR1 and CDR2: SGHKS, YYEKEE (reference sequence).

This chain joins TRBV30 and TRBJ1-2, with D maybe TRBD1 (6 bases). V gave up 2 bases and J gave up 4 bases, with 11 bases separating them. CDR1 and CDR2 from the germline V gene are GTSNPN and SVGIG (reference sequence). This CDR3 is built from 13 residues. CDR3 DNA sequence: TGTGCCTGGAGTCGGACAGAAACCTATGGCTACACCTTC. Protein sequence: CAWSRTETYGYTF. The entire variable domain, with the rest obtained from reference TRBV30 and TRBJ1-2, is as follows: SQTIHQWPATLVQPVGSPLSLECTVEGTSNPNLYWYRQAAGRGLQLLFYSVGIGQISSEVPQNLSASRPQDRQFILSSKKLLLSDSGFYLCAWSRTETYGYTFGSGTRLTVV.

This chain uses TRBV18 with TRBJ2-7, with D possibly being TRBD1 (5 bases). The CDR3 spans 15 residues. V lost 4 bases and J lost 5, with 18 bases in between. In germline, CDR1 is KGHSH, CDR2 LQKENI. The CDR3 region has the DNA TGTGCCAGCTCACTACCGCAGGGATCTCTAAACGAGCAGTACTTC. Protein: CASSLPQGSLNEQYF.

The V call is TRBV6-5, the J call TRBJ1-1; 9 bases are shared with TRBD1. The CDR3 is 14 amino acids. The germline CDR1 and CDR2 sequences are MNHEY and SVGAGI. The J segment lost 6 bases and the V segment lost 7 bases, leaving 9 bases of the junction unmatched. The CDR3 DNA reads TGTGCCAGCAATACCGGGACAGGGCTCCCTGAAGCTTTCTTT. It yields the protein CASNTGTGLPEAFF.

The V and J genes are TRBV29-1 and TRBJ1-6; TRBD1 agrees at 10 bases. CDR3 length: 13 residues. CDR1 is SQVTM, CDR2 ANQGSEA, per germline. Losses at the gene ends were 6 bases for V and 5 bases for J; bases not matched to a gene: 1. This chain's CDR3 is CSVGQGDNSPLHF. CDR3 bases: TGCAGCGTCGGACAGGGGGATAATTCACCCCTCCACTTT.

The genes are TRBV28 and TRBJ1-3, with D unresolved. CDR1 is MDHEN, CDR2 SYDVKM, per germline. With 4 bases removed from V and 1 base from J, the gap between germline ends came to 11 bases. The CDR3 loop spans 15 amino acids. CDR3 nucleotide sequence: TGTGCCAGCAGTTCAAATCTTGCTTCTGGAAACACCATATATTTT. This sequence encodes CASSSNLASGNTIYF. The variable domain in full, completed from reference TRBV28 and TRBJ1-3, reads DVKVTQSSRYLVKRTGEKVFLECVQDMDHENMFWYRQDPGLGLRLIYFSYDVKMKEKGDIPEGYSVSREKKERFSLILESASTNQTSMYLCASSSNLASGNTIYFGEGSWLTVV.

This clone was seen just once. The V and J genes are TRBV12-5 and TRBJ1-4; 8 bases fit TRBD1. CDR3 size: 14 residues. The V and J ends lost 6 bases and 8 bases, in that order; junction bases with no gene match: 8. From germline, CDR1 is LGHNT and CDR2 FRNRAP. CDR3 region: CASGPGQGGEKLFF. In DNA form, the CDR3 reads TGTGCTAGTGGCCCCGGACAGGGAGGGGAAAAACTGTTTTTT.